The rows below give T cell receptor beta chains drawn from one sample of a study of T cells after posttransplantation cyclophosphamide. Repertoires were generated with immunoSEQ multiplex PCR, while TCRdb's copy carries only in-frame clones and drops some. The sample has about 4,100 clones, none seen only once. Source: PBMCs, taken after allogeneic stem cell transplant with posttransplant cyclophosphamide. Receptors originate from a female patient aged 18 to 30 who received an allogeneic stem cell transplant from an unrelated donor, was CMV-positive, and had acute GVHD only. Some T cells may possibly be graft donor cells. CDR3s include the opening cysteine and the closing phenylalanine or tryptophan. Each record gives: J gene, V gene, D gene, clone size, CDR3 DNA, CDR3 protein. A D gene is named only where the DNA matches it firmly. For some rows the clone size is stated as once, few or many, or as a class when expanded; others skip it.

TRBJ2-2,TRBV6-1,-,many,TGTGCCAGCAGTCTGAGCGGGACCGGGGAGCTGTTTTTT,CASSLSGTGELFF
TRBJ2-2,TRBV29-1,TRBD2,many,TGCAGCGTGGGGACTAGCCCCGGGGAGCTGTTTTTT,CSVGTSPGELFF
TRBJ2-7,TRBV29-1,-,many,TGCAGCGTTGAGCAGGACAACTCCTACGAGCAGTACTTC,CSVEQDNSYEQYF
TRBJ2-2,TRBV11-2,TRBD1,many,TGTGCCAGCAGGCGAGCACAGGGGGAGGCCGGGGAGCTGTTTTTT,CASRRAQGEAGELFF
TRBJ1-1,TRBV6-6,TRBD1,medium-sized,TGTGCCAGCAGTTACCGGGACAGGGACACTGAAGCTTTCTTT,CASSYRDRDTEAFF
TRBJ2-7,TRBV10-3,-,few,TGTGCCATCAGTGAGGTGGTCAGCTCCTACGAGCAGTACTTC,CAISEVVSSYEQYF
TRBJ1-4,TRBV30,TRBD1,many,TGTGCCTGGAGTCCGCAGGGGGCAGCTAATGAAAAACTGTTTTTT,CAWSPQGAANEKLFF
TRBJ2-4,TRBV21-1,-,many,TGTGCCCGATGGGGAGGAGTCCTCAAAAACATTCAGTACTTC,CARWGGVLKNIQYF
TRBJ2-2,TRBV9,TRBD2,many,TGTGCCAGCAGCAAACGACTAGCGGCGAACACCGGGGAGCTGTTTTTT,CASSKRLAANTGELFF
TRBJ2-5,TRBV10-2,TRBD1,-,TGCGCCAGCAGATCGCAGGGGGAGAGGGGTTTTGAGCAGTACTTC,CASRSQGERGFEQYF
TRBJ1-2,TRBV6-1,-,many,TGTGCCAGCAGAACGACAGAACCTAACTATGGCTACACCTTC,CASRTTEPNYGYTF
TRBJ2-3,TRBV27,TRBD2,many,TGTGCCAGCAGTTTGTTGTCTAGCGGGAGTGCAGATACGCAGTATTTT,CASSLLSSGSADTQYF
TRBJ2-2,TRBV9,-,many,TGTGCCAGCAGCGTAGGCCTACTGAACACCGGGGAGCTGTTTTTT,CASSVGLLNTGELFF
TRBJ1-1,TRBV9,-,many,TGTGCCAGCAGCTCCAACCTGGGAGGGGTGAACACTGAAGCTTTCTTT,CASSSNLGGVNTEAFF
TRBJ1-2,TRBV29-1,-,many,TGCAGCGTTGAAGACCGACTAGGGGGCTACACCTTC,CSVEDRLGGYTF
TRBJ2-3,TRBV29-1,-,many,TGCAGCGTTGAAGTAGGTAGCGGAAGCACAGATACGCAGTATTTT,CSVEVGSGSTDTQYF
TRBJ2-3,TRBV5-1,-,few,TGCGCCAGCAGCTTGGGGGGAGTGCGCACAGATACGCAGTATTTT,CASSLGGVRTDTQYF